This T cell receptor (beta chain) was found in a study of blood T cell repertoires in COVID-19. Germline CDR1 and CDR2: LNHDA and SQIVND (reference sequence). V lost 3 bases, J lost 4 bases, and 21 bases lay in between. The CDR3 contains 17 residues. Original data processing: Nucleated cell number was recorded as an estimate derived from reference gene primer amplification. The protocol was immunoSEQ multiplex PCR, while the TCRdb copy is restricted to in-frame clones and leaves out a portion. V, J and clone size are taken as reported in that table, and D and trimming were inferred from the DNA itself. The table shows some 99,000 clones, with around 90% occurring only once.

This sequence originates from a human donor with COVID-19, enrolled during active disease. The donor label of this sample is uncertain. The sequenced sample was peripheral blood. This chain connects TRBV19 to TRBJ1-2; D gene unclear. This CDR3 is CASSIRGSHEGPYGYTF. CDR3 in DNA: TGTGCCAGTAGTATTCGGGGATCTCACGAGGGCCCCTATGGCTACACCTTC.